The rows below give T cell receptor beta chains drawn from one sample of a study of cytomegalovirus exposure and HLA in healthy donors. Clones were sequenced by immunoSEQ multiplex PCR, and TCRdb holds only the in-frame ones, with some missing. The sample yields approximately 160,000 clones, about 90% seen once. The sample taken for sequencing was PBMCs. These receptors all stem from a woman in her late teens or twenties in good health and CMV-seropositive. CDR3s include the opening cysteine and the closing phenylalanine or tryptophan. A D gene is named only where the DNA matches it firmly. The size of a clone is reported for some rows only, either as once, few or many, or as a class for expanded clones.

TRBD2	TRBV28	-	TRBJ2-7	TGTGCCAGCAGGAGTAGCGGGAGGGCCTACGAGCAGTACTTC	CASRSSGRAYEQYF
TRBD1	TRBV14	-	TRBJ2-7	TGTGCCAGCAGTCAAGGACAGGGCTCCTACGAGCAGTACTTC	CASSQGQGSYEQYF
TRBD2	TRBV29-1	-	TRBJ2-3	TGCAGCGTTGTGGACCTAGCGGATCTTACAGATACGCAGTATTTT	CSVVDLADLTDTQYF
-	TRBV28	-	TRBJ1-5	TGTGCCAGCAGTAGGAAGGGGCAAGGCAATCAGCCCCAGCATTTT	CASSRKGQGNQPQHF
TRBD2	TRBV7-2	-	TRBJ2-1	TGTGCCAGCAGCTTAGCGGGAGGGGCCTCGGGTGAGCAGTTCTTC	CASSLAGGASGEQFF
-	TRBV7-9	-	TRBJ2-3	TGTGCCAGCAGCTGGAACGAGGTTGATGGAGATACGCAGTATTTT	CASSWNEVDGDTQYF
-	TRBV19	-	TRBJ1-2	TGTGCCAGTAGTATCTCATCGCGGTCCTATGGCTACACCTTC	CASSISSRSYGYTF
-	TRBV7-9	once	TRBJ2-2	TGTGCCAGCAGCTTAGTCCGACGGGAGAACACCGGGGAGCTGTTTTTT	CASSLVRRENTGELFF
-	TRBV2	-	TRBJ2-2	TGTGCCAGCACCCCTTCCGGGGAGCTGTTTTTT	CASTPSGELFF
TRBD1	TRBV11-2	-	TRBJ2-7	TGTGCCAGCAGCCCCGGACAGGGGGGGGTCCACGAGCAGTACTTC	CASSPGQGGVHEQYF
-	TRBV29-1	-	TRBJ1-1	TGCAGCGTTGGATCGACAGGGAACACTGAAGCTTTCTTT	CSVGSTGNTEAFF
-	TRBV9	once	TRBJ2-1	TGTGCCAGCAGCCCAGGGGATTCGGGTGAGCAGTTCTTC	CASSPGDSGEQFF
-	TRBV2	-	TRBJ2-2	TGTGCCAGTTCCGTCACCGGGGAGCTGTTTTTT	CASSVTGELFF
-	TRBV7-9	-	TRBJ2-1	TGTGCCAGCAGCGCCGTAGCGCCCGAGCAGTTCTTC	CASSAVAPEQFF
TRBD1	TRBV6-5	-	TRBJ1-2	TGTGCCAGCAGTTACGGGGACAGTCGGTACACCTTC	CASSYGDSRYTF
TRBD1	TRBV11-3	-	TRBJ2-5	TGTGCCAGCAGCTGGGGACAGGGAGATACAGAGACCCAGTACTTC	CASSWGQGDTETQYF
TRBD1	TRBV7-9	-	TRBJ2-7	TGTGCCAGCAGCTTAGGAGGGACAGGGAATGAGGAGCAGTACTTC	CASSLGGTGNEEQYF
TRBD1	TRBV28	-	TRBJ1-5	TGTGCCAGCAGTTTCTACGGGACAGGGGGCCGGAGCAATCAGCCCCAGCATTTT	CASSFYGTGGRSNQPQHF
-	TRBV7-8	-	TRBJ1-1	TGTGCCAGCAGCGCCAGGGTACTGAACACTGAAGCTTTCTTT	CASSARVLNTEAFF
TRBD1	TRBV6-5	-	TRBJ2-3	TGTGCCAGCAGACGGACAGGGAGTGTAGATACGCAGTATTTT	CASRRTGSVDTQYF
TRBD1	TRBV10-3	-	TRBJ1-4	TGTGCCATCAGGGGGGACAGATCAACTAATGAAAAACTGTTTTTT	CAIRGDRSTNEKLFF
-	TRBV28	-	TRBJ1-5	TGTGCCAGCAGTCTGACAGAGTATAGCAATCAGCCCCAGCATTTT	CASSLTEYSNQPQHF
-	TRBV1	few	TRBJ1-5	TGCACCAGCAGCCGAGGGACATACAATCAGCCCCAGCATTTT	CTSSRGTYNQPQHF
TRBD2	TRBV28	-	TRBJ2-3	TGTGCCAGCAGTTTCCCGACTAGCGGGGGGGCCGGAAGCACAGATACGCAGTATTTT	CASSFPTSGGAGSTDTQYF
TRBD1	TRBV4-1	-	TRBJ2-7	TGCGCCAGCAGCCAAGATCCCATGGGACAGGGGGCCGAGGAGCAGTACTTC	CASSQDPMGQGAEEQYF
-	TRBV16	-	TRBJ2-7	TGTGCCAGCAGCCAAACCGAGGGTTCCTACGAGCAGTACTTC	CASSQTEGSYEQYF